The rows below give T cell receptor beta chains drawn from one sample of a study of blood T cell repertoires in COVID-19. TCRdb's table, derived via immunoSEQ multiplex PCR, lists solely in-frame clones and lacks some. Of approximately 500,000 clones detected, approximately 91% appear once; the ten largest clones hold 7.8%. Sequencing used peripheral blood. Every receptor here comes from a woman aged 50 to 65 with COVID-19, enrolled during active disease. Each CDR3 is given with its conserved first and last residue. The D gene is left open where the match is weak. Part of the rows lack a size; the others show once, few, many or a class for expanded clones.

abundance	d_gene	v_gene	len	j_gene	CDR3aa	CDR3nt
NA	TRBD1	TRBV4-2	14	TRBJ1-2	CASSPGSGTAVDTF	TGTGCCAGCAGCCCCGGGTCCGGGACAGCAGTTGACACCTTC
NA	NA	TRBV6-1	14	TRBJ1-5	CASSFPQEREPQHF	TGTGCCAGCAGTTTTCCACAGGAAAGGGAGCCCCAGCATTTT
once	TRBD1	TRBV19	14	TRBJ2-7	CASSIGQGRYEQYF	TGTGCCAGTAGTATCGGACAGGGGCGGTACGAGCAGTACTTC
NA	NA	TRBV4-1	19	TRBJ1-2	CASSRVRLTTAGLDYGYTF	TGCGCCAGCAGCCGCGTTAGACTGACGACGGCAGGGCTCGACTATGGCTACACCTTC
NA	NA	TRBV7-3	13	TRBJ1-4	CASSVNRDEKLFF	TGTGCCAGCAGCGTAAACAGGGATGAAAAACTGTTTTTT
once	NA	TRBV6-1	13	TRBJ2-7	CASSDREAYEQYF	TGTGCCAGCAGTGACAGGGAAGCCTACGAGCAGTACTTC
NA	NA	TRBV3-1/TRBV3-2	15	TRBJ2-3	CASSLSGRQGDTQYF	TGTGCCAGCAGCCTATCCGGGCGCCAGGGAGATACGCAGTATTTT
NA	NA	TRBV28	13	TRBJ2-3	CASSLAQVGLQYF	TGTGCCAGCAGTTTAGCCCAGGTGGGCCTTCAGTATTTT
NA	NA	TRBV21-1	17	TRBJ1-4	CASSRTRTGAWDEALFF	TGTGCCAGCAGCAGAACACGGACAGGGGCCTGGGATGAAGCACTGTTTTTT
NA	TRBD2	TRBV3-1/TRBV3-2	16	TRBJ2-3	CASSPGTSGGSDTQYF	TGTGCCAGCAGCCCGGGGACTAGCGGGGGGTCGGATACGCAGTATTTT
few	TRBD1	TRBV19	15	TRBJ1-5	CASSIAQGARQPQHF	TGTGCCAGTAGTATCGCGCAGGGGGCTAGGCAGCCCCAGCATTTT
NA	TRBD1	TRBV11-3	15	TRBJ2-2	CASSDPGQFTGELFF	TGTGCCAGCAGCGACCCGGGACAGTTCACCGGGGAGCTGTTTTTT
NA	NA	TRBV19	14	TRBJ2-1	CASSLGQTYNEQFF	TGTGCCAGTAGTCTAGGACAGACCTACAATGAGCAGTTCTTC
NA	TRBD1	TRBV27	17	TRBJ2-1	CASRAPGTGRTYNEQFF	TGTGCCAGCAGGGCCCCGGGGACAGGGAGGACCTACAATGAGCAGTTCTTC
few	NA	TRBV4-1	17	TRBJ1-6	CASSQLRSVGALEALHF	TGCGCCAGCAGCCAACTCCGTTCGGTGGGGGCCCTTGAGGCCCTCCACTTT
NA	NA	TRBV5-6	15	TRBJ2-1	CASSPLGGSYNEQFF	TGTGCCAGCAGCCCATTGGGGGGTAGCTACAATGAGCAGTTCTTC
NA	NA	TRBV12-3/TRBV12-4	13	TRBJ1-1	CASRRGGGTEAFF	TGTGCCAGCCGGAGGGGGGGAGGAACTGAAGCTTTCTTT
few	NA	TRBV2	15	TRBJ1-2	CASSEPRGAGYGYTF	TGTGCCAGCAGTGAACCTAGGGGCGCTGGCTATGGCTACACCTTC
NA	NA	TRBV19	14	TRBJ1-1	CASTSDRSAREAFF	TGTGCCAGTACCTCAGACCGGAGCGCTAGAGAAGCTTTCTTT
NA	NA	TRBV5-1	14	TRBJ2-7	CASSFLGGTYEQYF	TGCGCCAGCAGCTTTCTTGGCGGAACCTACGAGCAGTACTTC